The 5 T cell receptor beta chains in this list originate from one sample, sequenced in a study of blood T cell repertoires in COVID-19. Only in-frame clones appear in the TCRdb table, and some are missing; sequencing was by immunoSEQ multiplex PCR. The data contain 300,000 to 350,000 clones, 70% to 90% of them singletons. The sequenced sample consisted of peripheral blood. The receptor source for this set is a woman younger than 45 with COVID-19, enrolled during active disease.

The V and J genes are TRBV6-5 and TRBJ2-2, with D tentatively TRBD1 (5 bases). Per the germline V gene, CDR1 is MNHEY and CDR2 is SVGAGI. The CDR3 consists of 14 residues. The ends were cut back, 0 bases at V and 4 bases at J, with 6 bases in the middle. This chain's CDR3 is CASSYSGVTGELFF. CDR3 nucleotides: TGTGCCAGCAGTTACTCAGGGGTCACCGGGGAGCTGTTTTTT.

This clone was recorded only once. This rearrangement joins TRBV29-1 to TRBJ2-1, with D unclear. Trimming left V 8 bases short and J 3 bases short, with 14 bases between. CDR1 is SQVTM and CDR2 is ANQGSEA in the germline V gene. The CDR3 covers 13 residues. The CDR3 bases are TGCAGCTCCGCGAGAGTAAACTACAATGAGCAGTTCTTC. It is translated as CSSARVNYNEQFF.

This clone was observed a few times. This rearrangement joins TRBV2 to TRBJ2-7; D might be TRBD2 (6 bases). The CDR3 sequence is 12 residues long. Germline V lookup: CDR1 SNHLY, CDR2 FYNNEI. Trimming cost V 5 bases and J 2 bases, with 7 bases left between them. The CDR3 region is CASSLAAYEQYV. The DNA for the CDR3 is TGTGCCAGCAGTTTAGCGGCCTACGAGCAGTACGTC.

CDR3 bases: TGTGCCAGCAGCCCGGGACAGGGGGCTAGCAATCAGCCCCAGCATTTT. This translates into CASSPGQGASNQPQHF. V is TRBV7-9 and J is TRBJ1-5, with 12 bases fitting TRBD1. V dropped 5 bases and J dropped 0; count of bases not matched to a gene: 2. Germline-derived CDR1 and CDR2 are SEHNR and FQNEAQ (reference sequence). This CDR3 is built from 16 residues. The entire variable domain, with the rest obtained from reference TRBV7-9 and TRBJ1-5, is as follows: DTGVSQNPRHKITKRGQNVTFRCDPISEHNRLYWYRQTLGQGPEFLTYFQNEAQLEKSRLLSDRFSAERPKGSFSTLEIQRTEQGDSAMYLCASSPGQGASNQPQHFGDGTRLSIL.

The chain combines TRBV5-5 with TRBJ1-3; D is undetermined. Germline V lookup: CDR1 SGHKS, CDR2 YYEKEE (reference sequence). V lost 0 bases to trimming and J lost 3 bases, with 7 bases between them. The CDR3 covers 14 residues. The CDR3 reads CASSLGGDGNTIYF. CDR3 nucleotide sequence: TGTGCCAGCAGCTTGGGAGGAGATGGAAACACCATATATTTT.